The clone carrying this T cell receptor beta chain was picked up a small number of times. Its target is not known. This entry belongs to a study of OX40 agonist ivuxolimab in advanced cancers. Whole-study results and caveats: There were also nonresponders showing low normalized T-cell clonal expansion. Averaged across samples, CD8+ T cells carried more expanded clones than CD4+ did. Antigen targets of the expanded peripheral T cells went undetermined.

The assay was immunoSEQ multiplex PCR, and TCRdb's table has in-frame clones only and misses some. In the table there are 35,000 to 40,000 clones, around four fifths of which are singletons. Blood samples were obtained at baseline, cycle 4 day 1, and cycle 7 day 1. The germline V gene has CDR1 SEHNR and CDR2 FQNEAQ (reference sequence). The V end was cut by 5 bases, the J end by 14 bases, with 13 bases between. The CDR3 spans 12 residues. This chain connects TRBV7-9 to TRBJ1-6, with unresolved D. The source material was CD4+ or CD8+ T cells sorted from blood, sampled in a trial of the OX40 agonist ivuxolimab. The sequence was obtained from an adult with an advanced solid tumor such as melanoma, head and neck, liver or kidney cancer. The CDR3: CASSPDPLTLHF. The CDR3 DNA reads TGTGCCAGCAGCCCGGACCCTCTAACCCTCCACTTT.